Listed below are T cell receptor beta chains from one sample, sequenced in a study of T-cell reconstitution after alpha-beta-depleted transplantation in children. TCRdb re-called the PCR reads through MiXCR, storing one row per CDR3 protein. This table has some 500,000 distinct CDR3 sequences, roughly 33% appearing once. The sample was PBMCs from the stem cell graft donor, taken from the stem cell graft. These receptors came from a human donor who donated a stem cell graft to a child with aplastic anemia. CDR3s include the opening cysteine and the closing phenylalanine or tryptophan. The size field is filled for only some rows; it gives once, few, many or a size class.

TRBV10-3,TRBJ2-2,few,CAISEPGQGYTGELFF
TRBV20-1,TRBJ2-7,.,CSAGNPGLAGGQYF
TRBV29-1,TRBJ2-2,few,CSVLAGTGELFF
TRBV12-3/TRBV12-4,TRBJ2-1,few,CASTTRGVQNNEQFF
TRBV10-3,TRBJ2-5,few,CATGPLRSIETQYF
TRBV24-1,TRBJ2-5,few,CATSGQQETQYF
TRBV20-1,TRBJ2-5,.,CSAAKRLVKTQYF
TRBV5-1,TRBJ2-7,.,CASSFLGLADEQYF
TRBV6-2/TRBV6-3,TRBJ2-2,.,CASSYSTGLGDTGELFF
TRBV15,TRBJ2-5,.,CATSRDREGAETQYF
TRBV6-1,TRBJ2-7,.,CASSAPRGTVYEQYF
TRBV15,TRBJ2-7,.,CATSSRTGGRSYEQYF
TRBV7-9,TRBJ1-4,.,CASSLEQGSREKLFF
TRBV18,TRBJ1-1,.,CASSPLGAGGTEAFF